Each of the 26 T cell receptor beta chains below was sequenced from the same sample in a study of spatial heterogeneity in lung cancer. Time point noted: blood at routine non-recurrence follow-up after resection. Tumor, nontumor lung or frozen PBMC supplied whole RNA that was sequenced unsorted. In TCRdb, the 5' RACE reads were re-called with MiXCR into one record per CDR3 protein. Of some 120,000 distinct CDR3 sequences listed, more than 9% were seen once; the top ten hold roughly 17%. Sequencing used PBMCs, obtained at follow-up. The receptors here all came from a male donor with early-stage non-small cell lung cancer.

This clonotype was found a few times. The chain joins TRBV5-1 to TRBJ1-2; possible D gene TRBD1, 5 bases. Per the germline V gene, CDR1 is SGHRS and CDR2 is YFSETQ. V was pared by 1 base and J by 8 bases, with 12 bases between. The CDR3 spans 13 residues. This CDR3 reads CASSLTPGQGYTF. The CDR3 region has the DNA TGCGCCAGCAGCTTGACACCAGGGCAAGGCTACACCTTC.

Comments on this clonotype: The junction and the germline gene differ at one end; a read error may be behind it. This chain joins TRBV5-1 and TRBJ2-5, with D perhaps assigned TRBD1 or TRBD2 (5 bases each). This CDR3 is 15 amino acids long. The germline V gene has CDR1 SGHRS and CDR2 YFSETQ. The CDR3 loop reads CVSSSDGTAEETQYF. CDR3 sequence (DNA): TGCGTCAGCAGCTCAGACGGGACCGCCGAGGAGACCCAGTACTTC.

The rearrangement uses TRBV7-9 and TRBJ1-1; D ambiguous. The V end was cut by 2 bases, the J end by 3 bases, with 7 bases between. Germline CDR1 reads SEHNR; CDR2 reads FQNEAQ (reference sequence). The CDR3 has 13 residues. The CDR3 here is CASSLRDYTEAFF. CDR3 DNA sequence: TGTGCCAGCAGCTTAAGGGATTACACTGAAGCTTTCTTT.

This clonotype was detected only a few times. The CDR3 bases are TGTGCCACCGCACCGGGACTAGCTTCCCACGAGCAGTACTTC. Protein: CATAPGLASHEQYF. This rearrangement joins TRBV7-2 to TRBJ2-7, with 9 bases fitting TRBD2. This CDR3 is 14 amino acids long. CDR1 and CDR2 (germline): SGHTA, FQGNSA. V shed 10 bases and J 5 bases; nucleotides not matched to a gene: 12.

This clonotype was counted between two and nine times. The CDR3 loop reads CASSSGPRGTGELFF. The CDR3 DNA sequence: TGTGCCAGCAGCTCGGGACCACGAGGCACCGGGGAGCTGTTTTTT. This chain connects TRBV7-9 to TRBJ2-2; TRBD1 or TRBD2 may be the D gene (5 bases each). Between the trimmed V and J ends, which lost 4 bases and 4 bases, there was a span of 13 bases. CDR1 SEHNR and CDR2 FQNEAQ come from the germline V gene (reference sequence). This CDR3 is 15 amino acids long.

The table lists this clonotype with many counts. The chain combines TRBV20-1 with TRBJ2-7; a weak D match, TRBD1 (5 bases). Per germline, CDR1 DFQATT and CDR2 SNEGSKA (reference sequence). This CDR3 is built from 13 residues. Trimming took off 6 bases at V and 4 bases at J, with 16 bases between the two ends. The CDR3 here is CSARIGHNYEQYF. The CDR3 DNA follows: TGCAGTGCACGAATAGGACACAATTACGAGCAGTACTTC.

This CDR3 reads CASSARGGTGADQPQHF. CDR3 bases: TGTGCCAGCAGCGCTCGGGGGGGGACCGGCGCAGATCAGCCCCAGCATTTT. The chain joins TRBV6-1 to TRBJ1-5; the D gene is possibly TRBD1 (5 bases). CDR3 length equals 17 residues. Trimming removed 6 bases at V and 5 bases at J, with 23 bases between. Germline lookup yields CDR1 MNHNS and CDR2 SASEGT.

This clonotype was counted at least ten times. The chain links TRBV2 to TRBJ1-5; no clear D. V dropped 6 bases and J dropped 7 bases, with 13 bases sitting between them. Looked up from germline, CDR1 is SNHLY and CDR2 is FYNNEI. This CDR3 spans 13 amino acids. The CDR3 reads CASSRRGPQPQHF. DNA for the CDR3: TGTGCCAGCAGCCGGAGAGGGCCGCAGCCCCAGCATTTT.

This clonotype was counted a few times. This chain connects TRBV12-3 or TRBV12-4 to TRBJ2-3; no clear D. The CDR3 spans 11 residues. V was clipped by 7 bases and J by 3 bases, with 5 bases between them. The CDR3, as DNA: TGTGCCAGCAAGTATACAGATACGCAGTATTTT. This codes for CASKYTDTQYF.

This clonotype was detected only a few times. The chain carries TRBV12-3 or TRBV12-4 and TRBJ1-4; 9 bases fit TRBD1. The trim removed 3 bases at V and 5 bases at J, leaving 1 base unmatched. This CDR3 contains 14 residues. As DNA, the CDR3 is TGTGCCAGCAGTTTCGACAGGGGGAATGAAAAACTGTTTTTT. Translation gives CASSFDRGNEKLFF.

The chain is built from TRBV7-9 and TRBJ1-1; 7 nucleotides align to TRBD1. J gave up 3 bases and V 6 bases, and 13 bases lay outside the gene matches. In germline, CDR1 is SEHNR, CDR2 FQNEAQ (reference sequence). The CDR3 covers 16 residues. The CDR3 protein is CASRSGQRSFDTEAFF. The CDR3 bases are TGTGCCAGCAGGTCGGGACAGAGGTCCTTCGACACTGAAGCTTTCTTT.

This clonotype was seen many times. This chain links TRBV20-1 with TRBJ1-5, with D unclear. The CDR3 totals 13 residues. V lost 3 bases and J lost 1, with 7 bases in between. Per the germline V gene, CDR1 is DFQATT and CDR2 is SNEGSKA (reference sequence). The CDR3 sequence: CSASLGSNQPQHF. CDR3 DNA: TGCAGTGCTAGTTTAGGGAGCAATCAGCCCCAGCATTTT.

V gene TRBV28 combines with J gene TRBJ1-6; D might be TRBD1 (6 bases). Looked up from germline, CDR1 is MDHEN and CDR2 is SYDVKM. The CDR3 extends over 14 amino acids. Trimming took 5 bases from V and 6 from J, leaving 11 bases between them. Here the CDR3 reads CASSLTDSNSPLHF. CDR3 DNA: TGTGCCAGCAGTCTAACGGACAGTAATTCACCCCTCCACTTT.

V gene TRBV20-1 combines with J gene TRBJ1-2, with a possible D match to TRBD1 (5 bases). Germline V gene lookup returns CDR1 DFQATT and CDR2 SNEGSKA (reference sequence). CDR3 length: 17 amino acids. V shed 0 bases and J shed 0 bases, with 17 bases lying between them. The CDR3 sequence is CSARDTDSRGPNYGYTF. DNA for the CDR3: TGCAGTGCTAGAGATACCGACAGTAGAGGTCCTAACTATGGCTACACCTTC.

The CDR3 nucleotides are TGTGCCAGCAGTTTGGGTTGGCAGCGGGGGATTCTCACAGATACGCAGTATTTT. Translating it yields CASSLGWQRGILTDTQYF. The chain links TRBV27 to TRBJ2-3; 8 bases are shared with TRBD2. This CDR3 comprises 18 residues. Germline assignment: CDR1 MNHEY and CDR2 SMNVEV (reference sequence). The V and J ends lost 3 bases and 2 bases, in that order; junction bases with no gene match: 13.

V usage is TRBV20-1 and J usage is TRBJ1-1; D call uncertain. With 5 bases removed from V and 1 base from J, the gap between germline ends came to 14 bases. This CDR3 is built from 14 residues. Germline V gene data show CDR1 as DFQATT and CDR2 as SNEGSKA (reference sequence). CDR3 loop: CSAGLGSTNTEAFF. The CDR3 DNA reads TGCAGTGCTGGCTTAGGGTCGACGAACACTGAAGCTTTCTTT.

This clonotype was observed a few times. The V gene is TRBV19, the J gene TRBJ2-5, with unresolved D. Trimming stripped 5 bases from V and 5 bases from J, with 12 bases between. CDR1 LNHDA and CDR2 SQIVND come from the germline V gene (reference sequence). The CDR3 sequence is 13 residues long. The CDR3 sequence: CASSQPVGETQYF. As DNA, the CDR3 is TGTGCCAGTAGTCAACCGGTGGGGGAGACCCAGTACTTC. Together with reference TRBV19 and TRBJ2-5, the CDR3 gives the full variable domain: DGGITQSPKYLFRKEGQNVTLSCEQNLNHDAMYWYRQDPGQGLRLIYYSQIVNDFQKGDIAEGYSVSREKKESFPLTVTSAQKNPTAFYLCASSQPVGETQYFGPGTRLLVL.

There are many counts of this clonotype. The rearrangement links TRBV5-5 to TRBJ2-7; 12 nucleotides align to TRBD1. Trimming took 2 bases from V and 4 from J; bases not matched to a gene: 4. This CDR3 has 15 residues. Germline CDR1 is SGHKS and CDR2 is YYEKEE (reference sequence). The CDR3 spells CASSLGTGGGYEQYF. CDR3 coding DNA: TGTGCCAGCAGCTTAGGGACAGGGGGCGGGTACGAGCAGTACTTC.

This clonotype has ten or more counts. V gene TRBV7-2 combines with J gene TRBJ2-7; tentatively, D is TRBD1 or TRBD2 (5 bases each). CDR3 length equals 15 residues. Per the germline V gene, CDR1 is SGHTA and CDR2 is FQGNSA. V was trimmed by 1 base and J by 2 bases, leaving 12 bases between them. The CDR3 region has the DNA TGTGCCAGCAGCTTAGGCAGGGACGCCGCCTACGAGCAGTACTTC. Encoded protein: CASSLGRDAAYEQYF.

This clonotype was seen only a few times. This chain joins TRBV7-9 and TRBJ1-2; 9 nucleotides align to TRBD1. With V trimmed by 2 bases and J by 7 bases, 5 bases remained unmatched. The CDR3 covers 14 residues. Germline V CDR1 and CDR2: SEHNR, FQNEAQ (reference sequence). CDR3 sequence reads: CASSLLGQGFGYTF. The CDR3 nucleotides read TGTGCCAGCAGCTTACTGGGACAGGGTTTTGGCTACACCTTC.

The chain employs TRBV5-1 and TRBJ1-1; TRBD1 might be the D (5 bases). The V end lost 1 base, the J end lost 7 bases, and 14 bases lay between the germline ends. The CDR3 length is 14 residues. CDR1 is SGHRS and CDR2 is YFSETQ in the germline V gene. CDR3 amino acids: CASSLKSGTVEAFF. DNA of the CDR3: TGCGCCAGCAGCTTGAAATCCGGGACGGTTGAAGCTTTCTTT.

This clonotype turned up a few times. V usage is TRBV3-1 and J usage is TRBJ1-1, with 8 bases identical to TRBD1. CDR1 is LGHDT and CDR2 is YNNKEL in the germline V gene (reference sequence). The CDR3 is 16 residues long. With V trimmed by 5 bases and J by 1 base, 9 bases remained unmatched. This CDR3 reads CASSFYSGTGNTEAFF. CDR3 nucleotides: TGTGCCAGCAGCTTCTACTCCGGGACAGGGAACACTGAAGCTTTCTTT.

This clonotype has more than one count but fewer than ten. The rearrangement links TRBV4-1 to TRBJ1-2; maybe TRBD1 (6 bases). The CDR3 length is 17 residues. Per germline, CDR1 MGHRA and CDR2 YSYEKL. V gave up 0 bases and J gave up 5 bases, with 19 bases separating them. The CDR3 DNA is TGCGCCAGCAGCCAAGAGGGGACACGGGGCATCATTTATGGCTACACCTTC. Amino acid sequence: CASSQEGTRGIIYGYTF.

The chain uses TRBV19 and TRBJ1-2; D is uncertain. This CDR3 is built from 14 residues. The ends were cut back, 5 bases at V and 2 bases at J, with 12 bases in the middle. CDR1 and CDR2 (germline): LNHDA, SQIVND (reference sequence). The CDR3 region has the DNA TGTGCCAGTAGTCACAAGGGATTGAACTATGGCTACACCTTC. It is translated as CASSHKGLNYGYTF.

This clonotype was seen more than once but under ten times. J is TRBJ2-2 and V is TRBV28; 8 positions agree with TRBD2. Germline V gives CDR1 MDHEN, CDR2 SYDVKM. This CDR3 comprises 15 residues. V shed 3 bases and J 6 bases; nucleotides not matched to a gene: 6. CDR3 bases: TGTGCCAGCAGTTTTAGTGGACTAGCTGCCGGGGAGCTGTTTTTT. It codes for CASSFSGLAAGELFF.

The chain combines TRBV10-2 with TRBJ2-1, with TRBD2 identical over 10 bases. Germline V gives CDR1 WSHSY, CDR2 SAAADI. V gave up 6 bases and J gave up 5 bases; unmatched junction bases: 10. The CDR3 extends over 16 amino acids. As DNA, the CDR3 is TGCGCCAGCAGGGCTAGCGGGGGAGCTACGCACAATGAGCAGTTCTTC. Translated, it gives CASRASGGATHNEQFF.